One sample yielded the 17 T cell receptor beta chains listed below, sequenced in a study of blood T cell repertoires in COVID-19. Clones were sequenced by immunoSEQ multiplex PCR, and TCRdb holds only the in-frame ones, with some missing. The sample has hundreds of thousands of clones; approximately 86% are singletons. The sequenced sample was peripheral blood. The receptors originated from a woman aged 60-70 years with COVID-19, enrolled during active disease.

The chain combines TRBV14 with TRBJ2-2, with 12 positions matching TRBD2. Germline loops: CDR1 SGHDN, CDR2 FVKESK. The length of the CDR3 is 16 residues. V lost 2 bases, J lost 7 bases, and 5 bases stayed unmatched. Written as DNA, the CDR3 is TGTGCCAGCAGCCAACGACTAGCGGGGGATGGCGGGGAGCTGTTTTTT. Its translation is CASSQRLAGDGGELFF.

The chain links TRBV9 to TRBJ1-2; TRBD1 matches at 7 bases. CDR1 and CDR2 from the germline V gene are SGDLS and YYNGEE. The J segment lost 1 base and the V segment lost 0 bases, leaving 3 bases of the junction unmatched. The CDR3 totals 15 residues. The DNA for the CDR3 is TGTGCCAGCAGCGTAGGGACAGGCTTTAACTATGGCTACACCTTC. As protein: CASSVGTGFNYGYTF.

This clone appeared a single time. The chain has TRBV20-1 and TRBJ2-2; no firm D call. CDR3 length equals 13 residues. CDR1 is DFQATT, CDR2 SNEGSKA, per germline (reference sequence). V was trimmed by 3 bases and J by 3 bases, leaving 8 bases between them. The CDR3 DNA reads TGCAGTGCTAGTTCCGGTGACACCGGGGAGCTGTTTTTT. Amino acids: CSASSGDTGELFF.

This clone has more than one count but fewer than ten. The rearrangement links TRBV6-2 or TRBV6-3 to TRBJ2-5; weak D call: TRBD2 (5 bases). Trimming stripped 6 bases from V and 5 bases from J, with 22 bases between. This CDR3 has 16 amino acids. Germline V gene data show CDR1 as MNHEY and CDR2 as SVGEGT. The CDR3 protein is CASSPRGLRFGETQYF. CDR3 nucleotides: TGTGCCAGCAGCCCTCGAGGACTCCGCTTTGGGGAGACCCAGTACTTC.

The genes are TRBV7-9 and TRBJ1-1; 9 bases map to TRBD1. Trimming at V came to 4 bases and at J to 6 bases, leaving 3 bases not matched to a gene. This CDR3 comprises 13 residues. Germline V gives CDR1 SEHNR, CDR2 FQNEAQ (reference sequence). CDR3 in DNA: TGTGCCAGCAGCTCCTACAGGGGGCCTGAAGCTTTCTTT. Amino acid sequence: CASSSYRGPEAFF.

V gene TRBV14 combines with J gene TRBJ2-7, with D tentatively TRBD2 (7 bases). V shed 3 bases and J shed 3 bases, with 15 bases lying between them. Germline CDR1 and CDR2: SGHDN and FVKESK. The CDR3 extends over 15 amino acids. In DNA form, the CDR3 reads TGTGCCAGCAGCCAGAAACAGGGACTAAACTACGAGCAGTACTTC. Protein sequence: CASSQKQGLNYEQYF.

DNA for the CDR3: TGTGCCAGCAGTGAAGGGTCTAGCACCTCCCCAACAGAGACCCAGTACTTC. Its translation is CASSEGSSTSPTETQYF. The chain carries TRBV6-1 and TRBJ2-5; the D gene is possibly TRBD2 (5 bases). V was cut by 1 base and J by 4 bases, with 19 bases left in between. From germline, CDR1 is MNHNS and CDR2 SASEGT. This CDR3 spans 17 amino acids.

The CDR3 nucleotides read TGTGCCAGCAGCGCCGCGCCCTACACTGAAGCTTTCTTT. Translating it yields CASSAAPYTEAFF. The chain recombines TRBV9 with TRBJ1-1; D unresolved. The CDR3 totals 13 residues. Germline CDR1 SGDLS, CDR2 YYNGEE. Trimming removed 3 bases at V and 3 bases at J, with 9 bases between.

This chain connects TRBV19 to TRBJ1-5, with a tentative D call TRBD1 (5 bases). The CDR3 contains 14 residues. Germline V CDR1 and CDR2: LNHDA, SQIVND (reference sequence). V dropped 8 bases and J dropped 2 bases, with 13 bases sitting between them. CDR3 sequence (DNA): TGTGCCAGTGTTCAGGGATCGGGCAATCAGCCCCAGCATTTT. It codes for CASVQGSGNQPQHF.

The rearrangement links TRBV7-2 to TRBJ2-5; the match to TRBD2 covers 9 bases. Germline CDR1 reads SGHTA; CDR2 reads FQGNSA. This CDR3 has 15 amino acids. V was clipped by 4 bases and J by 4 bases; unmatched bases: 7. The CDR3 reads CASSYNPTSGETQYF. The DNA for the CDR3 is TGTGCCAGCAGCTACAACCCGACTAGCGGAGAGACCCAGTACTTC.

The chain has TRBV9 and TRBJ2-5; tentative D call: TRBD1 (6 bases). The ends were cut back, 3 bases at V and 5 bases at J, with 17 bases in the middle. Per the germline V gene, CDR1 is SGDLS and CDR2 is YYNGEE. This CDR3 has 15 residues. CDR3 sequence (DNA): TGTGCCAGCAGCGCCTGGGGGCAGGGTGGGGAGACCCAGTACTTC. This gives the protein CASSAWGQGGETQYF. Using reference TRBV9 and TRBJ2-5 for the parts outside the CDR3, the full variable domain is DSGVTQTPKHLITATGQRVTLRCSPRSGDLSVYWYQQSLDQGLQFLIQYYNGEERAKGNILERFSAQQFPDLHSELNLSSLELGDSALYFCASSAWGQGGETQYFGPGTRLLVL.

This clone was seen ten or more times. This chain uses TRBV4-1 with TRBJ2-7; 7 bases fit TRBD1. Trimming removed 4 bases from V and 2 bases from J; junction bases left unmatched: 8. Germline V gene sequence: CDR1 MGHRA, CDR2 YSYEKL. The CDR3 totals 15 residues. CDR3 sequence: CASSPGQTPAYEQYF. CDR3 sequence (DNA): TGCGCCAGCAGCCCGGGACAGACCCCAGCCTACGAGCAGTACTTC.

A single count supports this clone. The chain joins TRBV2 to TRBJ1-6, with 8 bases matching TRBD1. The CDR3 has 15 residues. Germline V gene sequence: CDR1 SNHLY, CDR2 FYNNEI. With V trimmed by 6 bases and J by 8 bases, 9 bases remained unmatched. The CDR3 nucleotides read TGTGCCAGCAGGTGGATTGGGACAGGAGATTCACCCCTCCACTTT. Translated, it gives CASRWIGTGDSPLHF.

This chain links TRBV6-5 with TRBJ1-5, with D hard to call. Trimming pared 0 bases from V and 5 bases from J, leaving 5 bases between. The CDR3 has 13 residues. CDR1 and CDR2 from the germline V gene are MNHEY and SVGAGI. The CDR3 nucleotides read TGTGCCAGCAGTTACTCCAGTCATCAGCCCCAGCATTTT. This encodes CASSYSSHQPQHF.

This clone was seen at least ten times. The rearrangement joins TRBV27 to TRBJ1-5, with 12 nucleotides matching TRBD1. Germline CDR1 is MNHEY and CDR2 is SMNVEV (reference sequence). The V segment lost 6 bases and the J segment 6 bases; nucleotides outside the gene matches: 3. The CDR3 has 14 residues. CDR3 in amino acids: CASRGQGAGQPQHF. The DNA of the CDR3 is TGTGCCAGCAGGGGACAGGGGGCCGGTCAGCCCCAGCATTTT.

The chain is built from TRBV6-2 or TRBV6-3 and TRBJ2-4; the match to TRBD2 covers 7 bases. CDR3 size: 13 residues. CDR1 is MNHEY and CDR2 is SVGEGT in the germline V gene. J lost 15 bases, V lost 5 bases, and 13 bases had no gene match. The DNA of the CDR3 is TGTGCCAGCAGTATTTCGCGCGGGGGTCCATGGTACTTC. The encoded protein is CASSISRGGPWYF.

The chain recombines TRBV28 with TRBJ1-1, with 8 bases aligning to TRBD1. J was trimmed by 9 bases and V by 4 bases; bases with no gene match: 4. This CDR3 has 12 residues. CDR1 MDHEN and CDR2 SYDVKM come from the germline V gene. For the CDR3, the DNA is TGTGCCAGCAGTTCAGGGGGCGAGAAAGCTTTCTTT. Translating gives CASSSGGEKAFF.